These 8 T cell receptor beta chains originate from one sample sequenced in a study of identical twins. From the 5' RACE reads, TCRdb called clonotypes with MiXCR, one entry per CDR3 protein. The sample includes fewer than 500,000 distinct CDR3 sequences, more than 20% of them seen just once. These data were likewise used in another study, on T cells expressing NK-cell markers.

The sample was CD4+ T cells sorted from blood. Every receptor here comes from a woman between 18 and 29 years old in good health.

This clonotype has just a few counts. V usage is TRBV5-1 and J usage is TRBJ2-1; TRBD2 might be the D (6 bases). Germline assignment: CDR1 SGHRS and CDR2 YFSETQ. This CDR3 region has 15 residues. With 4 bases removed from V and 3 bases from J, the gap between germline ends came to 14 bases. CDR3 nucleotide sequence: TGCGCCAGCAGCCCGTACGGGACTTTCTACAATGAGCAGTTCTTC. It specifies CASSPYGTFYNEQFF.

This clonotype has a handful of counts. The chain has TRBV20-1 and TRBJ2-5, with D uncertain. Germline assignment: CDR1 DFQATT and CDR2 SNEGSKA (reference sequence). The V gene lost 7 bases and the J gene lost 5 bases, with 11 bases spanning the gap. The CDR3 sequence is 11 residues long. As DNA, the CDR3 is TGCAGTGGGACCGGGCCCGAGACCCAGTACTTC. It encodes CSGTGPETQYF.

Here the CDR3 DNA reads TGTGCCAGCAGTCCCTGGACTAGCGTCGGGAACAATGAGCAGTTCTTC. Protein sequence: CASSPWTSVGNNEQFF. This chain uses TRBV12-3 or TRBV12-4 with TRBJ2-1, with 9 bases that match TRBD2. There are 16 residues in the CDR3. J lost 5 bases, V lost 5 bases, and 10 bases had no gene match.

This clonotype was seen only once. The chain joins TRBV12-3 or TRBV12-4 to TRBJ2-7; the D gene is possibly TRBD1 (6 bases). V lost 2 bases to trimming and J lost 6 bases, with 17 bases between them. This CDR3 region has 15 residues. The chain's CDR3 is CASSLRGKGSSEQYF. The DNA of the CDR3 is TGTGCCAGCAGTTTAAGGGGGAAGGGTTCGAGCGAGCAGTACTTC.

This clonotype was counted only a few times. This chain uses TRBV12-3 or TRBV12-4 with TRBJ1-1; D remains ambiguous. The CDR3 length is 14 residues. V gave up 5 bases and J gave up 4 bases, with 14 bases separating them. CDR3 coding DNA: TGTGCCAGCAGTCTGACGGTGATCTTCACTGAAGCTTTCTTT. Translation gives CASSLTVIFTEAFF.

This clonotype turned up a few times. The rearrangement uses TRBV20-1 and TRBJ2-4; a weak D match, TRBD1 (7 bases). V lost 6 bases and J 7 bases, leaving 19 bases between the germline ends. The germline CDR1 and CDR2 sequences are DFQATT and SNEGSKA (reference sequence). The CDR3 consists of 14 residues. CDR3 sequence (DNA): TGCAGTGCGACCGACAGGGCGGAGGGGAACATTCAGTACTTC. This gives the protein CSATDRAEGNIQYF.

This clonotype was recorded a few times. The rearrangement links TRBV21-1 to TRBJ2-7; the table's D call, TRBD1, was not checked against the DNA. TRBV21-1 is an annotated pseudogene. The CDR3 runs 16 residues. The CDR3 DNA reads as TGTGCCAGCAGCAAAGCGGGGAGTACAGGGATCCACGAGCAGTACTTC. This encodes CASSKAGSTGIHEQYF.

This clonotype was observed a few times. The CDR3: CASSELRTGELFF. The CDR3 DNA reads TGCGCCAGCAGTGAGCTTAGGACCGGGGAGCTGTTTTTT. This chain connects TRBV10-2 to TRBJ2-2; D is undetermined. The ends were cut back, 2 bases at V and 5 bases at J, with 6 bases in the middle. Germline V gives CDR1 WSHSY, CDR2 SAAADI. This CDR3 is 13 amino acids long.